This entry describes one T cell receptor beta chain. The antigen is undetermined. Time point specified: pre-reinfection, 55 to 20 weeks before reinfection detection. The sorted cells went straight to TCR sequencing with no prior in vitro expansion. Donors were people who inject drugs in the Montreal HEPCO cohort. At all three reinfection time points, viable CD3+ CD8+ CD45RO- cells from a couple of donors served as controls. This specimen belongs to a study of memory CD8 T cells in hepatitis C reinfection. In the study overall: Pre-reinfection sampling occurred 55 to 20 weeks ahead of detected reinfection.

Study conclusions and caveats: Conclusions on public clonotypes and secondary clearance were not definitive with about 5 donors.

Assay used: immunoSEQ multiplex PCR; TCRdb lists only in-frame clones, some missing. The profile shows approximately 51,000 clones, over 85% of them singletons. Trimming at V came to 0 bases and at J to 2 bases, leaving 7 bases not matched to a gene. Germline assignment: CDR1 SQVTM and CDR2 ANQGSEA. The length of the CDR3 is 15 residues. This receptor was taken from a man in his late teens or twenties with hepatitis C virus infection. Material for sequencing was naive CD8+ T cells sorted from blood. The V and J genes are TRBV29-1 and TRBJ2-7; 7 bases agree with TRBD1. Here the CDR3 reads CSVEDLQGQAYEQYF. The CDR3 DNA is TGCAGCGTTGAAGATCTTCAAGGACAGGCCTACGAGCAGTACTTC.